This passage covers 20 T cell receptor beta chains from one sample sequenced in a study of shared clonotypes between healthy human individuals. Only in-frame clones appear in the TCRdb table, and some are missing; sequencing was by immunoSEQ multiplex PCR. The top ten clones hold 0.3% to 0.4% of a sample with 2 million to 2.5 million clones, 85% to 95% of them seen once. Source material: naive CD4+ T cells from PBMCs. Indicated subset: CD45RA+ positively selected. Every receptor here comes from a man younger than 35 in good health. Some clones in this sample may be carry-over from other donors' samples.

V gene TRBV5-6 combines with J gene TRBJ1-1; TRBD1 matches at 8 bases. This CDR3 has 14 residues. Germline V gene lookup returns CDR1 SGHDT and CDR2 YYEEEE. V was pared by 0 bases and J by 8 bases, with 6 bases of the junction left unmatched. CDR3 region: CASSLVGQGMEAFF. The CDR3 DNA is TGTGCCAGCAGCTTGGTAGGACAGGGTATGGAAGCTTTCTTT.

V gene TRBV2 combines with J gene TRBJ2-2; TRBD1 might be the D (6 bases). The CDR3 extends over 13 amino acids. CDR1 and CDR2 (germline): SNHLY, FYNNEI. The ends were cut back, 7 bases at V and 8 bases at J, with 14 bases in the middle. This CDR3 reads CASISDRPGELFF. DNA for the CDR3: TGTGCCAGCATCTCCGACAGGCCTGGGGAGCTGTTTTTT.

V is TRBV25-1 and J is TRBJ2-1; no clear D gene. The CDR3 consists of 15 residues. Germline-derived CDR1 and CDR2 are MGHDK and SYGVNS. Trimming removed 3 bases from V and 3 bases from J, with 12 bases in between. The CDR3 sequence is CASSEPATSYNEQFF. DNA for the CDR3: TGTGCCAGCAGTGAGCCGGCGACAAGCTACAATGAGCAGTTCTTC.

A single count supports this clone. This chain connects TRBV5-1 to TRBJ2-7, with 9 bases matching TRBD1. CDR3 size: 17 residues. V shed 2 bases and J 3 bases; nucleotides not matched to a gene: 12. Germline V gives CDR1 SGHRS, CDR2 YFSETQ. For the CDR3, the DNA is TGCGCCAGCAGCTTCGGCCCCTCCCGGGACAGGGACTACGAGCAGTACTTC. The encoded protein is CASSFGPSRDRDYEQYF.

The chain uses TRBV9 and TRBJ1-4; 8 bases are shared with TRBD1. CDR1 and CDR2 (germline): SGDLS, YYNGEE. The CDR3 runs 15 residues. The V and J ends lost 5 bases and 8 bases, in that order; junction bases with no gene match: 11. This CDR3 reads CASSLTGQGPEKLFF. Here the CDR3 DNA reads TGTGCCAGCAGTTTAACCGGACAGGGCCCCGAAAAACTGTTTTTT.

The chain employs TRBV4-2 and TRBJ1-4; D not certain. Between the trimmed V and J ends, which lost 0 bases and 5 bases, there was a span of 10 bases. The germline gives CDR1 LGHNA, CDR2 YNFKEQ. The CDR3 totals 15 residues. CDR3 sequence reads: CASSQEYRKNEKLFF. The CDR3 DNA follows: TGTGCCAGCAGCCAAGAGTACAGAAAAAATGAAAAACTGTTTTTT.

This chain connects TRBV4-1 to TRBJ2-6, with a possible D match to TRBD1 (5 bases). With 3 bases removed from V and 0 bases from J, the gap between germline ends came to 21 bases. In germline, CDR1 is MGHRA, CDR2 YSYEKL. This CDR3 has 20 residues. As DNA, the CDR3 is TGCGCCAGCAGCCACGACCCTAGACAGTTATTATCCTCTGGGGCCAACGTCCTGACTTTC. It codes for CASSHDPRQLLSSGANVLTF.

This clone was recorded only once. The chain joins TRBV29-1 to TRBJ2-1; tentatively, D is TRBD2 (5 bases). Germline-derived CDR1 and CDR2 are SQVTM and ANQGSEA. This CDR3 contains 14 residues. V lost 4 bases, J lost 0 bases, and 10 bases lay in between. CDR3 residues: CSVAGSPSYNEQFF. The DNA of the CDR3 is TGCAGCGTTGCTGGGAGCCCCTCCTACAATGAGCAGTTCTTC.

The chain carries TRBV15 and TRBJ2-4; 7 nucleotides agree with TRBD1. Germline V gene lookup returns CDR1 LNHNV and CDR2 YYDKDF (reference sequence). The V gene end was trimmed by 5 bases and the J gene end by 5 bases; junction bases not matched to a gene: 6. This CDR3 has 14 amino acids. Here the CDR3 reads CATSHPGTENIQYF. The CDR3 DNA follows: TGTGCCACCAGCCATCCCGGGACAGAAAACATTCAGTACTTC.

The chain has TRBV21-1 and TRBJ1-4; the tabulated D call, TRBD1, remains unverified against the DNA. TRBV21-1 corresponds to a pseudogene. This CDR3 has 20 amino acids. The CDR3 DNA is TGTGCCAGCAGCCTGCCCCACCATGGCCAGGGCCGTGGGGCAAATGAAAAACTGTTTTTT. Translation gives CASSLPHHGQGRGANEKLFF.

The V and J genes are TRBV29-1 and TRBJ2-3; TRBD2 agrees at 8 bases. Germline V gene sequence: CDR1 SQVTM, CDR2 ANQGSEA. V trimming: 1 base; J trimming: 0 bases; junction bases outside the gene matches: 6. The CDR3 is 16 residues long. This chain's CDR3 is CSVEGTSGLSTDTQYF. In DNA, the CDR3 is TGCAGCGTTGAAGGCACTAGCGGATTAAGCACAGATACGCAGTATTTT.

This chain connects TRBV27 to TRBJ2-7; D is uncertain. The V gene lost 8 bases and the J gene lost 1 base, with 12 bases spanning the gap. The V gene's germline CDR1 is MNHEY and CDR2 SMNVEV (reference sequence). The CDR3 spans 13 residues. CDR3 DNA sequence: TGTGCCAGCGGCCCAAGCTGGTCCTACGAGCAGTACTTC. It specifies CASGPSWSYEQYF.

This clone was detected once. The V gene is TRBV5-1, the J gene TRBJ2-7; D might be TRBD1 (5 bases). CDR1 and CDR2 from the germline V gene are SGHRS and YFSETQ. V was trimmed by 4 bases and J by 6 bases, leaving 23 bases between them. This CDR3 is 16 amino acids long. CDR3 loop: CASSPSPGARIREQYF. CDR3 nucleotides: TGCGCCAGCAGCCCCTCCCCTGGGGCTAGAATTCGCGAGCAGTACTTC.

Worth noting for this clone: This sample also contains other DNA sequences that code for the same CDR3. The rearrangement links TRBV19 to TRBJ2-6; D is ambiguous. This CDR3 contains 15 residues. Germline V gene sequence: CDR1 LNHDA, CDR2 SQIVND (reference sequence). Trimming shortened V by 3 bases and J by 0 bases, and 6 bases separated the two germline ends. Here the CDR3 DNA reads TGTGCCAGTAGTATGGGTGGCTCTGGGGCCAACGTCCTGACTTTC. It translates to CASSMGGSGANVLTF. The full variable domain, with the rest looked up from reference TRBV19 and TRBJ2-6, is DGGITQSPKYLFRKEGQNVTLSCEQNLNHDAMYWYRQDPGQGLRLIYYSQIVNDFQKGDIAEGYSVSREKKESFPLTVTSAQKNPTAFYLCASSMGGSGANVLTFGAGSRLTVL.

This clone was recorded only once. This chain links TRBV7-9 with TRBJ2-1; perhaps TRBD2 as D (6 bases). Germline CDR1 is SEHNR and CDR2 is FQNEAQ (reference sequence). V lost 5 bases to trimming and J lost 6 bases, with 17 bases between them. This CDR3 has 15 residues. The CDR3 DNA reads TGTGCCAGCAGCCCCAGAGGTCGGGAGAGCAATGAGCAGTTCTTC. Translated, it gives CASSPRGRESNEQFF. The full variable domain, with the rest looked up from reference TRBV7-9 and TRBJ2-1, is DTGVSQNPRHKITKRGQNVTFRCDPISEHNRLYWYRQTLGQGPEFLTYFQNEAQLEKSRLLSDRFSAERPKGSFSTLEIQRTEQGDSAMYLCASSPRGRESNEQFFGPGTRLTVL.

This clone was counted only a few times. CDR3 protein: CASSVRGWSNQPQHF. Written as DNA, the CDR3 is TGTGCCAGCAGCGTGAGGGGCTGGAGCAATCAGCCCCAGCATTTT. The chain combines TRBV5-6 with TRBJ1-5; perhaps TRBD1 as D (5 bases). CDR1 is SGHDT, CDR2 YYEEEE, per germline. V gave up 4 bases and J gave up 1 base, with 12 bases separating them. CDR3 length: 15 residues.

This clone has only a few counts. The sample contains more than one DNA sequence encoding this CDR3. The chain is built from TRBV18 and TRBJ1-5; 8 positions match TRBD1. This CDR3 is 14 amino acids long. The germline V gene encodes CDR1 KGHSH and CDR2 LQKENI. V lost 3 bases to trimming and J lost 3 bases; unmatched junction nucleotides: 1. For the CDR3, the DNA is TGTGCCAGCTCACCGACAGGGGCCAATCAGCCCCAGCATTTT. Its translation: CASSPTGANQPQHF.

This chain links TRBV28 with TRBJ2-3; 9 bases map to TRBD2. Germline V CDR1 and CDR2: MDHEN, SYDVKM. V shed 2 bases and J 5 bases; nucleotides not matched to a gene: 5. The CDR3 consists of 15 residues. The CDR3 DNA follows: TGTGCCAGCAGTTTAGCGGGAGGGCGAGAAGATACGCAGTATTTT. It is translated as CASSLAGGREDTQYF.

This chain links TRBV5-1 with TRBJ2-7; 12 nucleotides agree with TRBD2. This CDR3 spans 15 amino acids. Germline CDR1 reads SGHRS; CDR2 reads YFSETQ. Trimming took 4 bases from V and 7 from J; bases not matched to a gene: 9. The CDR3 loop is CASSTQLAGGGEQYF. The CDR3 coding sequence is TGCGCCAGCAGCACGCAACTAGCGGGAGGTGGAGAGCAGTACTTC. Full variable domain (outside the CDR3, taken from reference TRBV5-1 and TRBJ2-7): KAGVTQTPRYLIKTRGQQVTLSCSPISGHRSVSWYQQTPGQGLQFLFEYFSETQRNKGNFPGRFSGRQFSNSRSEMNVSTLELGDSALYLCASSTQLAGGGEQYFGPGTRLTVT.

This sequence joins TRBV6-6 and TRBJ1-1; tentatively, D is TRBD1 (5 bases). The germline V and J ends were trimmed by 5 bases and 0 bases, with 10 bases remaining between them. Germline V gives CDR1 MNHNY, CDR2 SVGAGI (reference sequence). The CDR3 contains 14 residues. DNA for the CDR3: TGTGCCAGCAGTCCACAGGCTATGAACACTGAAGCTTTCTTT. Its translation: CASSPQAMNTEAFF.